A single sample is the source of the 5 T cell receptor beta chains below, sequenced in a study of blood T cells in healthy people across ages (dated by TCRdb to the mid-2010s). To prepare the library, 5' RACE was applied. TCRdb shows the sequencer as Illumina HiSeq 2500. A second about 7 to 12 cycle PCR used a sample-barcoded 5' primer and a J-beta primer mix. The public sequencing data were trimmed at Q25 with fastp and processed into clonotypes with MiXCR by TCRdb, which kept only in-frame beta chains. Rows with one shared CDR3 protein collapse into an entry with the most common genes and DNA. The sample table records roughly 1,000,000 distinct CDR3 sequences; around 27% of these occur just once. About 0.72% of the sample lies in the top ten. The sample also formed part of further work on T cells of mothers and their children.

The sequenced material came from blood. The receptors stem from a girl aged 2 to 10 in good health.

J is TRBJ2-6 and V is TRBV7-9; TRBD1 matches 10 bases. Germline V CDR1 and CDR2: SEHNR, FQNEAQ (reference sequence). V trimming: 6 bases; J trimming: 3 bases; junction bases outside the gene matches: 11. This CDR3 is 18 amino acids long. Here the CDR3 reads CASRPGTGAFGGANVLTF. The CDR3 nucleotides are TGTGCCAGCAGACCCGGGACAGGGGCGTTCGGTGGGGCCAACGTCCTGACTTTC.

J is TRBJ2-2 and V is TRBV20-1; no clear D gene. This CDR3 region has 14 residues. Germline lookup yields CDR1 DFQATT and CDR2 SNEGSKA (reference sequence). V shed 6 bases and J shed 3 bases, with 14 bases lying between them. The CDR3 bases are TGCAGTGCCTCGACTGATCGCGACACCGGGGAGCTGTTTTTT. Residues: CSASTDRDTGELFF.

This clonotype was found once. The chain recombines TRBV29-1 with TRBJ1-2; 7 nucleotides line up with TRBD1. After removal of 5 bases from V and 6 bases from J, the junction contained 12 bases not matched to a gene. This CDR3 has 14 amino acids. From germline, CDR1 is SQVTM and CDR2 ANQGSEA. The CDR3 sequence: CSVTTGVVYNGYTF. CDR3 bases: TGCAGCGTTACAACAGGGGTTGTTTATAATGGCTACACCTTC.

The rearrangement links TRBV25-1 to TRBJ1-4; no firm D call. The V gene's germline CDR1 is MGHDK and CDR2 SYGVNS. V lost 3 bases to trimming and J lost 4 bases, with 24 bases between them. This CDR3 spans 19 amino acids. CDR3 sequence reads: CASSDQPIFEGRSNEKLFF. Written as DNA, the CDR3 is TGTGCCAGCAGTGATCAACCTATTTTTGAGGGCAGGAGTAATGAAAAACTGTTTTTT.

A few counts support this clonotype. The chain combines TRBV29-1 with TRBJ2-7, with D maybe TRBD1 (5 bases). Trimming removed 5 bases at V and 1 base at J, with 9 bases between. Germline CDR1 reads SQVTM; CDR2 reads ANQGSEA. There are 12 residues in the CDR3. CDR3 in amino acids: CSVQGKSYEQYF. The CDR3 DNA is TGCAGCGTTCAGGGAAAATCCTACGAGCAGTACTTC.